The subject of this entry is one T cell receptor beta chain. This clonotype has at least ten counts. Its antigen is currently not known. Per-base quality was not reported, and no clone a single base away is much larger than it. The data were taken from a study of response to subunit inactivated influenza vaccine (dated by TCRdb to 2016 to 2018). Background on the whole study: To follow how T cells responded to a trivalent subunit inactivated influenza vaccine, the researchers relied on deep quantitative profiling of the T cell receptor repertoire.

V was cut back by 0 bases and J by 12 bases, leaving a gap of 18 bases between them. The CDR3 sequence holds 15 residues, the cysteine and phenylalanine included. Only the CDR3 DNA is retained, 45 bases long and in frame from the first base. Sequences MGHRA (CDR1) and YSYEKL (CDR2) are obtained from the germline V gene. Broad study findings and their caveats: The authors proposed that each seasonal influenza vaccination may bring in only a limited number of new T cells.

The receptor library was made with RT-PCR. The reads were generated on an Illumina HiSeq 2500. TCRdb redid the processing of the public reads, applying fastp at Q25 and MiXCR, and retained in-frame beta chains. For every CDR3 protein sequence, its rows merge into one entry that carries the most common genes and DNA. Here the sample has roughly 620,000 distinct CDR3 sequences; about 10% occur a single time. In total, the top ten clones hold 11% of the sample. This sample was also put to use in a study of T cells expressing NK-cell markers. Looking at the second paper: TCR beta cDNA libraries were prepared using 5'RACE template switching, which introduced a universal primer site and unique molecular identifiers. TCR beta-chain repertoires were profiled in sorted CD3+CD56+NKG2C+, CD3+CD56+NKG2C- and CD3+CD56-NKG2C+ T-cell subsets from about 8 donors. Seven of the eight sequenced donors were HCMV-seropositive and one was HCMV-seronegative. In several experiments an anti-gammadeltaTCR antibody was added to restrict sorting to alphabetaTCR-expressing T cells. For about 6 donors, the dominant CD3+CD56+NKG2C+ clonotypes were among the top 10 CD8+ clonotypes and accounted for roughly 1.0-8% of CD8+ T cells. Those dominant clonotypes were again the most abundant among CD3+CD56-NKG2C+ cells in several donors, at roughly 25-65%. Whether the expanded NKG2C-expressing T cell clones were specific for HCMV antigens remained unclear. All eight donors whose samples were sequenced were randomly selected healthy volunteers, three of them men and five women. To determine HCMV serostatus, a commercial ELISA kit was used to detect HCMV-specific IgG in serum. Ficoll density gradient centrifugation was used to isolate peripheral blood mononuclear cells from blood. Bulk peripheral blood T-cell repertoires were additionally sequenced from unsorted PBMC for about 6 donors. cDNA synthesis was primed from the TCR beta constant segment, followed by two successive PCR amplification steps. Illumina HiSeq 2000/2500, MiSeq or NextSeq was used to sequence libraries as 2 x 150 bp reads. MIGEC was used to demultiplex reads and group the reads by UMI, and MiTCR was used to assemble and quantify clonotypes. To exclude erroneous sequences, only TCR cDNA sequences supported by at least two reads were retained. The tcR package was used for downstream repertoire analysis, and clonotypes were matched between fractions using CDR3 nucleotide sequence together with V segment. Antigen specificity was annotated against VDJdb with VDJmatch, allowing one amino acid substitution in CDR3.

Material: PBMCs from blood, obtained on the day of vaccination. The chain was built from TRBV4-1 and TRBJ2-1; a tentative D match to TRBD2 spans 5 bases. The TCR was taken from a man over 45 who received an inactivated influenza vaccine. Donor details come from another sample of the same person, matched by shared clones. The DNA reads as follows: TGCGCCAGCAGCCAAGATCCAAGTTTCGTTCGGGGGCAGTTCTTC. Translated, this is CASSQDPSFVRGQFF.